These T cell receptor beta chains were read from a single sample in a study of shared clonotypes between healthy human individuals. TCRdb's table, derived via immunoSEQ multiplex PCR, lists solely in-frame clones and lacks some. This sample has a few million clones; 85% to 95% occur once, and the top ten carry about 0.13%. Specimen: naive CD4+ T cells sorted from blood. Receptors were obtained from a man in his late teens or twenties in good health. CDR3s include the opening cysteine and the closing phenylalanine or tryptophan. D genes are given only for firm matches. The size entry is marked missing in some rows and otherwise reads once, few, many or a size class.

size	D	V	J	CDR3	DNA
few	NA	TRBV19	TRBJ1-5	CASSNFLEDSLGKPQHF	TGTGCCAGTAGTAACTTCTTAGAGGACAGCTTAGGTAAGCCCCAGCATTTT
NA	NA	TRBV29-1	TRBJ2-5	CSVRQDRETQYF	TGCAGCGTTCGACAGGATCGAGAGACCCAGTACTTC
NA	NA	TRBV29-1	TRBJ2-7	CSVVTGTYEQYF	TGCAGCGTTGTAACCGGTACCTACGAGCAGTACTTC
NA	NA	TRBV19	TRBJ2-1	CASSAQGGREQFF	TGTGCCAGTAGTGCCCAAGGGGGAAGGGAGCAGTTCTTC
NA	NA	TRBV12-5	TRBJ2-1	CASGLGHSGIGEQFF	TGTGCTAGTGGTTTGGGACACTCCGGGATCGGTGAGCAGTTCTTC
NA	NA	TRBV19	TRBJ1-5	CASSIDEGVESQHF	TGTGCCAGTAGTATAGATGAGGGCGTAGAATCCCAGCATTTT
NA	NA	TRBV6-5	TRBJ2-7	CASSYKVRDEQYF	TGTGCCAGCAGTTACAAGGTGAGGGACGAGCAGTACTTC
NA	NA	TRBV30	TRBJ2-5	CAWGDRDWYQETQYF	TGTGCCTGGGGGGATCGGGACTGGTACCAAGAGACCCAGTACTTC
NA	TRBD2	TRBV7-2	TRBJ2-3	CASSPRGGLTDTQYF	TGTGCCAGCAGCCCGCGGGGGGGCCTCACAGATACGCAGTATTTT
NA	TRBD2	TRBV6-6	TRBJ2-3	CASRLGGGPPDTQYF	TGTGCCAGCAGACTTGGGGGAGGGCCTCCAGATACGCAGTATTTT
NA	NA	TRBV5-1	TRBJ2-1	CASSLGRHNEQFF	TGCGCCAGCAGCTTGGGCAGGCACAATGAGCAGTTCTTC
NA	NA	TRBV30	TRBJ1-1	CAWSVEVNTEAFF	TGTGCCTGGAGTGTAGAAGTTAACACTGAAGCTTTCTTT
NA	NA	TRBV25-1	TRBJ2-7	CASSDWGKSTYEQYF	TGTGCCAGCAGTGATTGGGGGAAGTCGACCTACGAGCAGTACTTC
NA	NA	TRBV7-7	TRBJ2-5	CASSLGGPETQYF	TGTGCTAGCAGCTTAGGAGGGCCCGAGACCCAGTACTTC
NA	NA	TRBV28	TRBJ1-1	CASRNPWKAFF	TGTGCCAGCCGAAACCCCTGGAAAGCTTTCTTT
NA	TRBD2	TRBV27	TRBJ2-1	CASSFRGTSGGYSYNEQFF	TGTGCCAGCAGTTTTCGGGGGACTAGCGGGGGGTACTCCTACAATGAGCAGTTCTTC
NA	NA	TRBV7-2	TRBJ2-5	CASSLGSGWDGKGYF	TGTGCCAGCAGCTTAGGGTCAGGGTGGGACGGAAAGGGGTACTTC
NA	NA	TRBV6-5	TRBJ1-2	CASSYSSWRGYTF	TGTGCCAGCAGTTACTCGTCCTGGCGTGGCTACACCTTC
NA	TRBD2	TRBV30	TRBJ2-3	CAWSVPSGRFFETDTQYF	TGTGCCTGGAGTGTACCTAGCGGGAGGTTTTTCGAGACAGATACGCAGTATTTT
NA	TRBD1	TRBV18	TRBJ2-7	CASSDRTGFEQYF	TGTGCCAGCTCCGACCGGACAGGCTTCGAGCAGTACTTC
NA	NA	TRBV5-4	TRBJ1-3	CASNADKGPGNTIYF	TGTGCCAGCAACGCAGACAAGGGCCCCGGAAACACCATATATTTT
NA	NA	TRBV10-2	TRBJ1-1	CASRDSLLNTEAFF	TGCGCCAGCAGGGACAGCTTATTGAACACTGAAGCTTTCTTT